Reported below is one T cell receptor (beta chain). This record belongs to a study of T cell repertoires in cytomegalovirus infection. CDR1 is SGHNT and CDR2 is YENEEA in the germline V gene. This CDR3 is 15 amino acids long. With 6 bases clipped from V and 4 bases from J, the junction kept 7 bases outside the gene matches. One entry per CDR3 protein results from TCRdb running MiXCR on the reads. Of 300,000 or so distinct CDR3 sequences in the sample, roughly 24% were seen once. The chain carries TRBV11-3 and TRBJ2-3; 10 bases are shared with TRBD2. The material sequenced was PBMCs. The receptor's source is a human donor in good health (CMV status not recorded). Some clones in this sample may be carry-over from other donors' samples. The CDR3 DNA is TGTGCCAGCAGATCTAGCGGGAGTCCCGCAGATACGCAGTATTTT. Translated, it gives CASRSSGSPADTQYF.